Following are 11 T cell receptor beta chains from one sample sequenced in a study of blood T cell repertoires in COVID-19. The repertoire was sequenced with immunoSEQ multiplex PCR; TCRdb's copy has only in-frame clones and lacks some. This table has about 480,000 clones, nearly 90% appearing once. Sequencing was carried out using PBMCs or T cells enriched from blood (not recorded which). The source is a woman aged 18-35 years with acute COVID-19.

This clone turned up a few times. The chain recombines TRBV6-1 with TRBJ1-1, with 11 positions matching TRBD1. Germline V CDR1 and CDR2: MNHNS, SASEGT. The V gene end was trimmed by 1 base and the J gene end by 3 bases; junction bases not matched to a gene: 7. The CDR3 totals 17 residues. CDR3 loop: CASSEGTGGLGYTEAFF. The CDR3 region has the DNA TGTGCCAGCAGTGAAGGGACAGGGGGCTTAGGGTACACTGAAGCTTTCTTT.

Only one count was recorded for this clone. The chain employs TRBV19 and TRBJ2-2, with 9 bases matching TRBD1. Unmatched junction bases numbered 5, after V lost 6 bases and J lost 6 bases. The germline gives CDR1 LNHDA, CDR2 SQIVND (reference sequence). The CDR3 spans 14 residues. CDR3: CASSWDREAGELFF. CDR3 bases: TGTGCCAGTAGCTGGGACAGGGAGGCCGGGGAGCTGTTTTTT.

This chain links TRBV29-1 with TRBJ1-1; D gene ambiguous. The V gene lost 0 bases and the J gene lost 0 bases, with 5 bases spanning the gap. This CDR3 region has 13 residues. The germline gives CDR1 SQVTM, CDR2 ANQGSEA. CDR3 DNA sequence: TGCAGCGTTGAAGACGGTGTGAACACTGAAGCTTTCTTT. Protein: CSVEDGVNTEAFF. The full variable domain, rest sourced from reference TRBV29-1 and TRBJ1-1, is SAVISQKPSRDICQRGTSLTIQCQVDSQVTMMFWYRQQPGQSLTLIATANQGSEATYESGFVIDKFPISRPNLTFSTLTVSNMSPEDSSIYLCSVEDGVNTEAFFGQGTRLTVV.

V and J are TRBV25-1 and TRBJ1-4; possibly TRBD1 for D (6 bases). The CDR3 is 16 residues long. V lost 1 base and J lost 7, with 16 bases in between. Germline CDR1 is MGHDK and CDR2 is SYGVNS. CDR3 sequence reads: CASSESLDRTPEKLFF. CDR3 coding DNA: TGTGCCAGCAGTGAATCCCTCGACAGGACTCCTGAAAAACTGTTTTTT.

This chain uses TRBV14 with TRBJ2-2; the D is unclear. CDR3 length: 14 amino acids. The V end lost 6 bases, the J end lost 4 bases, and 12 bases lay between the germline ends. Germline V gene sequence: CDR1 SGHDN, CDR2 FVKESK. This CDR3 reads CASRHDTRTGELFF. In DNA form, the CDR3 reads TGTGCCAGCAGACATGACACTCGCACCGGGGAGCTGTTTTTT.

J is TRBJ2-7 and V is TRBV7-9; D call uncertain. Germline values: CDR1 SEHNR, CDR2 FQNEAQ (reference sequence). The CDR3 extends over 13 amino acids. V lost 5 bases, J lost 5 bases, and 13 bases lay in between. The CDR3 spells CASSLLLTNEQYF. CDR3 nucleotides: TGTGCCAGCAGCCTACTCCTTACCAACGAGCAGTACTTC.

The V gene is TRBV9, the J gene TRBJ2-2, with D unresolved. Germline values: CDR1 SGDLS, CDR2 YYNGEE. Trimming stripped 0 bases from V and 6 bases from J, with 9 bases between. The length of the CDR3 is 14 residues. In DNA, the CDR3 is TGTGCCAGCAGCGTAGCCGGGTTCGCCGGGGAGCTGTTTTTT. Protein product: CASSVAGFAGELFF.

In this sample, this clone turned up a few times. The chain links TRBV19 to TRBJ2-7, with D possibly being TRBD2 (6 bases). V lost 4 bases, J lost 4 bases, and 11 bases lay in between. This CDR3 is built from 13 residues. Germline V gives CDR1 LNHDA, CDR2 SQIVND (reference sequence). This CDR3 reads CASSTRREYEQYF. CDR3 nucleotide sequence: TGTGCCAGTAGTACCCGGAGGGAGTACGAGCAGTACTTC.

CDR3 amino acids: CSVEGRPGNTIYF. Here the CDR3 DNA reads TGCAGCGTTGAGGGCAGGCCTGGAAACACCATATATTTT. The chain links TRBV29-1 to TRBJ1-3, with D unresolved. V lost 3 bases to trimming and J lost 2 bases, with 8 bases between them. CDR1 and CDR2 from the germline V gene are SQVTM and ANQGSEA. The CDR3 is 13 residues long.

The table lists this clone with a few counts. Other DNA sequences in this sample translate to the same CDR3. The rearrangement uses TRBV6-5 and TRBJ1-1; no definite D call. This CDR3 region has 13 residues. V was trimmed by 3 bases and J by 1 base, leaving 6 bases between them. CDR1 and CDR2 from the germline V gene are MNHEY and SVGAGI. The CDR3 DNA reads as TGTGCCAGCAGTTATGAGGGGAACACTGAAGCTTTCTTT. As protein: CASSYEGNTEAFF.

The chain combines TRBV7-2 with TRBJ2-3; D not certain. Germline V gives CDR1 SGHTA, CDR2 FQGNSA. Trimming left V 5 bases short and J 2 bases short, with 11 bases between. The length of the CDR3 is 14 residues. The CDR3 coding sequence is TGTGCCAGCAGCCCTTCTGAGTACACAGATACGCAGTATTTT. Translation: CASSPSEYTDTQYF.